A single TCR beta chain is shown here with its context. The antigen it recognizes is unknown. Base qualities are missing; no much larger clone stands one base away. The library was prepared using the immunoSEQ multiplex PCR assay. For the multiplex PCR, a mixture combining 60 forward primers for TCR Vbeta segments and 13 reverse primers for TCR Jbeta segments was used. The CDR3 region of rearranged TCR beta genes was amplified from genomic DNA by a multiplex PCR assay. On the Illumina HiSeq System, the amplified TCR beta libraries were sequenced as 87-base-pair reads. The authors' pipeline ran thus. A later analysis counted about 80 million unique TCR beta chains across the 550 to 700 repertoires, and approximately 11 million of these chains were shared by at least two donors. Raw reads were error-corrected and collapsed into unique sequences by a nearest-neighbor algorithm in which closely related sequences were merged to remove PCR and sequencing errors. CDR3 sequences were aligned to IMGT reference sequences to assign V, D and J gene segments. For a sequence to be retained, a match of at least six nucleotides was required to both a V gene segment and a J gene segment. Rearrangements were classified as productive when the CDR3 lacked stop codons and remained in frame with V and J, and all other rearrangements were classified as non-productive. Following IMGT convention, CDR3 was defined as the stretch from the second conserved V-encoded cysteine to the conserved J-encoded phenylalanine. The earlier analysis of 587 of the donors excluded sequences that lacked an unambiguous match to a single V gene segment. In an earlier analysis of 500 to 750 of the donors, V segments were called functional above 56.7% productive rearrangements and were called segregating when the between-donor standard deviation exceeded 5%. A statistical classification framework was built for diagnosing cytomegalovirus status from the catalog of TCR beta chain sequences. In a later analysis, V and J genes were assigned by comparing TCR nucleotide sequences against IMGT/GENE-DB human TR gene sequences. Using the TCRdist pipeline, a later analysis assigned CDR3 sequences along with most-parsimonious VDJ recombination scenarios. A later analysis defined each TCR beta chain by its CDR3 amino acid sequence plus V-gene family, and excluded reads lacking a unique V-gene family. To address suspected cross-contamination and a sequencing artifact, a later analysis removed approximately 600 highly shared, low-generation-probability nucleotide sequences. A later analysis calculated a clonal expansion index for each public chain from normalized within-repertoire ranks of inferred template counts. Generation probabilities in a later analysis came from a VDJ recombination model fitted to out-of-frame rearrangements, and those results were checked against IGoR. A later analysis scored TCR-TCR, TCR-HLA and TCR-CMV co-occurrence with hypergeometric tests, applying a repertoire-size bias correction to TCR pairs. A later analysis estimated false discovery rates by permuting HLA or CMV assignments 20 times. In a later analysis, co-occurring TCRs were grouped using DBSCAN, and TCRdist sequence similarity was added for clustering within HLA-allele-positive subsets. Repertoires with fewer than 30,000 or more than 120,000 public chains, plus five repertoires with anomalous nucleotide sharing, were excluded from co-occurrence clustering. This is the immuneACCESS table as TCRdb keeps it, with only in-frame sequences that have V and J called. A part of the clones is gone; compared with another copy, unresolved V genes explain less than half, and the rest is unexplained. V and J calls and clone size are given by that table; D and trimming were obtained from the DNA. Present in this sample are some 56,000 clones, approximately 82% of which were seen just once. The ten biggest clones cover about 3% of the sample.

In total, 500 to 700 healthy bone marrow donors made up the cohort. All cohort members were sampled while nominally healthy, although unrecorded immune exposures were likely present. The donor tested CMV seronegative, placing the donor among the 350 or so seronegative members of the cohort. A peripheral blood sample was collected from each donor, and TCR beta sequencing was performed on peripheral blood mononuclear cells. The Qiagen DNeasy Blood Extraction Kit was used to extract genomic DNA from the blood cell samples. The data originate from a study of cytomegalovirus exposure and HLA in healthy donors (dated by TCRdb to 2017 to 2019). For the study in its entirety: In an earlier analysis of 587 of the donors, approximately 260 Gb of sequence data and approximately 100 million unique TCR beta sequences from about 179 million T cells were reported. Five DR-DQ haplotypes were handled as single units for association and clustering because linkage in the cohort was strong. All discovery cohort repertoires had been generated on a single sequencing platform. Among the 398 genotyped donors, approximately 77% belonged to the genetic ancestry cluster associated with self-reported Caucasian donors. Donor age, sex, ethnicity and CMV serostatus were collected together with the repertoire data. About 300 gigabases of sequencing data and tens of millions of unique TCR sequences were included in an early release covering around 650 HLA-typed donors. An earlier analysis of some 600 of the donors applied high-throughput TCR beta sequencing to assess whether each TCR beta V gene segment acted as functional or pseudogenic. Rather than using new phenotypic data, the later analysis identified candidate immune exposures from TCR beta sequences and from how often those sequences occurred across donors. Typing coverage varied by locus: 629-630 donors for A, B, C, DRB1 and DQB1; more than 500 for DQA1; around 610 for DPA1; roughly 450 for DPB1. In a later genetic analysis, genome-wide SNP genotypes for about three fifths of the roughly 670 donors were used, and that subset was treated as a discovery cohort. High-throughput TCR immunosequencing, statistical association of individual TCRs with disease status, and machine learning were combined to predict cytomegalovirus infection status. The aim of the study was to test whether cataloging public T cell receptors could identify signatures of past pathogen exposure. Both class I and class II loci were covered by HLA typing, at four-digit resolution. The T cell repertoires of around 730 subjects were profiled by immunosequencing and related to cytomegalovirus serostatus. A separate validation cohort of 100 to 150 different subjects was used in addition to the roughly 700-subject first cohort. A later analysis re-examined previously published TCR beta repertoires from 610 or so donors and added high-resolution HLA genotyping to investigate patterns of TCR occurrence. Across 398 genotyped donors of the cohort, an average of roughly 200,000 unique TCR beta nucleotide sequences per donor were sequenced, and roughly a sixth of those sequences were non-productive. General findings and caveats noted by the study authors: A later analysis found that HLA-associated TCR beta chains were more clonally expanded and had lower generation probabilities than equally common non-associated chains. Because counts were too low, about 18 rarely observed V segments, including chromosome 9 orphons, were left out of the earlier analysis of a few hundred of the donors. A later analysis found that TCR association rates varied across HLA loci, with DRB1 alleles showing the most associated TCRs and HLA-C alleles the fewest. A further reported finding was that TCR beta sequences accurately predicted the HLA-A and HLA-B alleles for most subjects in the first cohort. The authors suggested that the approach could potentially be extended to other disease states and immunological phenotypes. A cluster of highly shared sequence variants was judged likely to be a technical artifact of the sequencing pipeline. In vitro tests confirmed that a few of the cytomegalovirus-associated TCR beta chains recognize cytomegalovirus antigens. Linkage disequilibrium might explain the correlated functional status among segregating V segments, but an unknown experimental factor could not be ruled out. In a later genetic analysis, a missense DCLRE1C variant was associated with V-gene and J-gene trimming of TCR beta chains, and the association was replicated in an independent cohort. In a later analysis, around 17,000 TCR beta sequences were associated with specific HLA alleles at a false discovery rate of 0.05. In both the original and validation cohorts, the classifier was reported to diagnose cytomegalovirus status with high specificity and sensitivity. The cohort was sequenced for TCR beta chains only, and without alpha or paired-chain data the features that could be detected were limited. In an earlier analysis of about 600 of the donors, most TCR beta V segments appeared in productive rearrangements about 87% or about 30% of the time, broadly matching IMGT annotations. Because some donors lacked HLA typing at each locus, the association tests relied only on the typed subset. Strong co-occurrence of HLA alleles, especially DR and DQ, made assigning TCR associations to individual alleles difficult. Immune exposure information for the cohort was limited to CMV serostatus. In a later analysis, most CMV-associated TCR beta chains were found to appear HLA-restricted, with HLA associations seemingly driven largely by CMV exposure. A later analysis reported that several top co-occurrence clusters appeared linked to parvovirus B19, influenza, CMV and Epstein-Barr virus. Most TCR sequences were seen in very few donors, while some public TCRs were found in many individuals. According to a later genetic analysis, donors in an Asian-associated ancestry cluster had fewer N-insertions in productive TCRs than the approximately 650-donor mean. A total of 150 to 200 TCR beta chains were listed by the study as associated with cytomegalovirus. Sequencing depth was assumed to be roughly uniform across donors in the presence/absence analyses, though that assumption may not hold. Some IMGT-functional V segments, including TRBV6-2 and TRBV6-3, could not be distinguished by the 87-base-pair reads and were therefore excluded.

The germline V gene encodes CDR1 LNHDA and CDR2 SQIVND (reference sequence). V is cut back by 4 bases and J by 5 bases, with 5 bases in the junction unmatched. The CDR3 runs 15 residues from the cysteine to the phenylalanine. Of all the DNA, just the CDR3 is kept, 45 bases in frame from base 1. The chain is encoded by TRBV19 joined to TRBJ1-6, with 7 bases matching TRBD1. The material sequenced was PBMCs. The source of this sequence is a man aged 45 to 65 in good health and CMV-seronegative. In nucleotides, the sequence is TGTGCCAGTAGTACAAGGACAGGACATAATTCACCCCTCCACTTT. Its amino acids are CASSTRTGHNSPLHF.